The 23 T cell receptor beta chains listed next were all sequenced from one sample in a study of blood T cells in healthy people across ages. PCR was performed a second time for roughly 7 to 12 cycles using a sample-barcoded 5' primer and a J-beta primer mix. TCRdb redid the calling of the 5' RACE reads with MiXCR, one entry per CDR3 protein. The sample yields about 750,000 distinct CDR3 sequences, approximately 53% seen once. Sequenced: blood. These receptors were taken from a man at least 80 years old in good health.

This clonotype was found once. V and J are TRBV6-6 and TRBJ1-3; no clear D. Germline V CDR1 and CDR2: MNHNY, SVGAGI (reference sequence). The CDR3 sequence is 15 residues long. V was shortened by 5 bases and J by 0 bases, with 11 bases between the two germline ends. The DNA of the CDR3 is TGTGCCAGCAGTCCGACGGACCACTCTGGAAACACCATATATTTT. Amino acids: CASSPTDHSGNTIYF.

The CDR3, as DNA: TGTGCCAGCAGTGTCCTGGACAGGGTCGACGAGCAGTACTTC. Its protein product is CASSVLDRVDEQYF. The chain recombines TRBV12-3 or TRBV12-4 with TRBJ2-7; 8 nucleotides line up with TRBD1. The CDR3 runs 14 residues. Germline trimming cut 5 bases from V and 5 bases from J; bases unmatched to any gene: 8.

DNA of the CDR3: TGCAGCGTAGGTGAAGCTTTCTTT. Its protein product is CSVGEAFF. The V and J genes are TRBV29-1 and TRBJ1-1; D not certain. Germline V CDR1 and CDR2: SQVTM, ANQGSEA. Deletions cut 6 bases from V and 7 bases from J, with 3 bases between. The CDR3 spans 8 residues. Full variable domain (outside the CDR3, taken from reference TRBV29-1 and TRBJ1-1): SAVISQKPSRDICQRGTSLTIQCQVDSQVTMMFWYRQQPGQSLTLIATANQGSEATYESGFVIDKFPISRPNLTFSTLTVSNMSPEDSSIYLCSVGEAFFGQGTRLTVV.

This clonotype was seen a few times. The rearrangement links TRBV3-1 to TRBJ2-7, with 13 bases lining up with TRBD2. Germline lookup yields CDR1 LGHDT and CDR2 YNNKEL (reference sequence). V dropped 4 bases and J dropped 5; count of bases not matched to a gene: 11. CDR3 size: 17 residues. The CDR3 here is CASSPPTSGRAVNEQYF. For the CDR3, the DNA is TGTGCCAGCAGCCCTCCCACTAGCGGGAGGGCCGTAAACGAGCAGTACTTC.

In its sample, this clonotype was seen a few times. The chain recombines TRBV14 with TRBJ2-5; 7 bases align to TRBD1. The CDR3 length is 14 residues. The V and J ends lost 4 bases and 5 bases, in that order; junction bases with no gene match: 7. The germline V gene has CDR1 SGHDN and CDR2 FVKESK. The CDR3 DNA reads TGTGCCAGCAGCCGTAATGACAGGGTGGAGACCCAGTACTTC. The encoded protein is CASSRNDRVETQYF.

The CDR3 DNA is TGTGCCACCAGCAGAGGATCGACAGGGGGAAACAATGAGCAGTTCTTC. It codes for CATSRGSTGGNNEQFF. This chain joins TRBV15 and TRBJ2-1; TRBD1 matches 9 bases. Trimming at V came to 1 base and at J to 5 bases, leaving 6 bases not matched to a gene. CDR3 length equals 16 residues. Germline CDR1 is LNHNV and CDR2 is YYDKDF (reference sequence).

This chain uses TRBV6-5 with TRBJ2-7; D tentatively reads TRBD1 or TRBD2 (7 bases each). CDR1 MNHEY and CDR2 SVGAGI come from the germline V gene. V gave up 0 bases and J gave up 4 bases, with 13 bases separating them. CDR3 length: 15 amino acids. The CDR3 DNA is TGTGCCAGCAGTTACTCGGGAGGGGGCGATTACGAGCAGTACTTC. Its translation: CASSYSGGGDYEQYF.

This clonotype has more than one count but fewer than ten. The genes are TRBV3-1 and TRBJ1-6; D not resolved. Germline V lookup: CDR1 LGHDT, CDR2 YNNKEL (reference sequence). The V gene lost 1 base and the J gene lost 9 bases, with 13 bases spanning the gap. The CDR3 has 15 residues. DNA for the CDR3: TGTGCCAGCAGCCAAGGGTTCCAACGTCTTTCACCCCTCCACTTT. It is translated as CASSQGFQRLSPLHF.

This chain links TRBV9 with TRBJ2-1, with D perhaps given as TRBD1 or TRBD2 (5 bases each). The CDR3 runs to 14 residues. V gave up 6 bases and J gave up 6 bases, with 16 bases separating them. CDR1 is SGDLS and CDR2 is YYNGEE in the germline V gene. Here the CDR3 reads CASTDGGWSNEQFF. The CDR3 DNA sequence: TGTGCCAGCACCGATGGGGGATGGAGCAATGAGCAGTTCTTC.

The chain combines TRBV9 with TRBJ2-4; D is tentatively TRBD1 or TRBD2 (5 bases each). Germline lookup yields CDR1 SGDLS and CDR2 YYNGEE. V was shortened by 5 bases and J by 7 bases, with 19 bases between the two germline ends. CDR3 length equals 15 residues. This CDR3 reads CASSAGQGPANIQYF. CDR3 nucleotides: TGTGCCAGCAGTGCCGGTCAGGGACCGGCGAACATTCAGTACTTC.

The J gene is TRBJ2-3, the V gene TRBV7-9; weak D call: TRBD2 (6 bases). CDR1 and CDR2 (germline): SEHNR, FQNEAQ (reference sequence). V lost 5 bases and J 3 bases, leaving 15 bases between the germline ends. There are 15 residues in the CDR3. The DNA of the CDR3 is TGTGCCAGCAGCCTGAGAGGGAGCGGGACAGATACGCAGTATTTT. Translating gives CASSLRGSGTDTQYF.

This rearrangement joins TRBV12-3 or TRBV12-4 to TRBJ2-7; D is unresolved. V was shortened by 6 bases and J by 2 bases, with 8 bases between the two germline ends. The CDR3 length is 12 residues. In nucleotides, the CDR3 is TGTGCCAGCAGCTCCTGGCCCTACGAGCAGTACTTC. It codes for CASSSWPYEQYF.

This clonotype was counted only a few times. The chain is built from TRBV11-3 and TRBJ2-3; 7 bases are shared with TRBD2. The CDR3 contains 13 residues. Germline V gene data show CDR1 as SGHNT and CDR2 as YENEEA. V was clipped by 6 bases and J by 9 bases; unmatched bases: 9. The CDR3 bases are TGTGCCAGCAGTACCCTAGCGGAGCTAACGCAGTATTTT. Its translation is CASSTLAELTQYF.

The rearrangement links TRBV2 to TRBJ1-1; 9 bases match TRBD1. V dropped 4 bases and J dropped 4; count of bases not matched to a gene: 4. Germline V gene data show CDR1 as SNHLY and CDR2 as FYNNEI. This CDR3 is 14 amino acids long. Written as DNA, the CDR3 is TGTGCCAGCAGTGCACAGGGGGCGAGCACTGAAGCTTTCTTT. It translates to CASSAQGASTEAFF. Together with reference TRBV2 and TRBJ1-1, the CDR3 gives the full variable domain: EPEVTQTPSHQVTQMGQEVILRCVPISNHLYFYWYRQILGQKVEFLVSFYNNEISEKSEIFDDQFSVERPDGSNFTLKIRSTKLEDSAMYFCASSAQGASTEAFFGQGTRLTVV.

The genes are TRBV20-1 and TRBJ1-2; D is ambiguous. With 3 bases removed from V and 2 bases from J, the gap between germline ends came to 10 bases. The CDR3 has 13 amino acids. CDR1 and CDR2 (germline): DFQATT, SNEGSKA (reference sequence). The CDR3 reads CSASVGQNYGYTF. CDR3 nucleotide sequence: TGCAGTGCTAGTGTTGGGCAGAACTATGGCTACACCTTC.

The chain links TRBV5-1 to TRBJ2-1, with TRBD2 identical over 9 bases. Germline values: CDR1 SGHRS, CDR2 YFSETQ. CDR3 size: 17 residues. V shed 5 bases and J 4 bases; nucleotides not matched to a gene: 13. CDR3 DNA: TGCGCCAGCAGTCCCCTGGGAGGCGGGAGGGCGTACAATGAGCAGTTCTTC. It translates to CASSPLGGGRAYNEQFF.

The rearrangement joins TRBV19 to TRBJ2-7; D remains unclear. The CDR3 is 14 residues long. Trimming shortened V by 4 bases and J by 0 bases, and 10 bases separated the two germline ends. Germline CDR1 reads LNHDA; CDR2 reads SQIVND (reference sequence). CDR3 nucleotides: TGTGCCAGTAGTACGGGCCTACTCTCCTACGAGCAGTACTTC. Protein sequence: CASSTGLLSYEQYF.

This clonotype was seen only a few times. The rearrangement uses TRBV2 and TRBJ1-2; 8 nucleotides align to TRBD1. The V segment lost 8 bases and the J segment 4 bases; nucleotides outside the gene matches: 9. CDR1 is SNHLY and CDR2 is FYNNEI in the germline V gene. CDR3 length: 14 residues. CDR3 loop: CASGHAGGGYGYTF. The CDR3 DNA reads as TGTGCCAGCGGGCATGCAGGGGGCGGCTATGGCTACACCTTC.

This clonotype was found a few times. This chain connects TRBV11-2 to TRBJ2-1; TRBD1 might be the D (5 bases). CDR1 and CDR2 from the germline V gene are SGHAT and FQNNGV. V dropped 4 bases and J dropped 1 base, with 17 bases sitting between them. The CDR3 length is 17 residues. The CDR3 DNA reads TGTGCCAGCAGCTCCCGAGGAACAGGTCGTTCCTACAATGAGCAGTTCTTC. It specifies CASSSRGTGRSYNEQFF.

The chain couples TRBV6-1 to TRBJ1-2; D is possibly TRBD1 (6 bases). Trimming stripped 6 bases from V and 1 base from J, with 21 bases between. The CDR3 is made up of 17 amino acids. Germline assignment: CDR1 MNHNS and CDR2 SASEGT. CDR3 in amino acids: CASRTGTKLLHNYGYTF. The DNA of the CDR3 is TGTGCCAGCAGGACCGGGACAAAACTCCTCCATAACTATGGCTACACCTTC.

This clonotype came up a few times. The CDR3 protein is CSVATFSYEQYF. Written as DNA, the CDR3 is TGCAGCGTTGCCACATTTTCCTACGAGCAGTACTTC. The V call is TRBV29-1, the J call TRBJ2-7, with unresolved D. Germline CDR1 is SQVTM and CDR2 is ANQGSEA. Trimming stripped 4 bases from V and 1 base from J, with 8 bases between. The CDR3 extends over 12 amino acids.

The J gene is TRBJ1-5, the V gene TRBV12-3 or TRBV12-4, with a tentative D call TRBD1 (6 bases). V shed 8 bases and J shed 4 bases, with 12 bases lying between them. The CDR3 is made up of 13 amino acids. CDR3 nucleotide sequence: TGTGCCAGCCGACGGACAGAAAATCAGCCCCAGCATTTT. The encoded protein is CASRRTENQPQHF.

V usage is TRBV6-1 and J usage is TRBJ1-1, with TRBD1 as a possible D gene (5 bases). The germline V gene has CDR1 MNHNS and CDR2 SASEGT. The CDR3 totals 14 residues. V was cut by 6 bases and J by 4 bases, with 15 bases left in between. CDR3 amino acids: CASRRQYEGTEAFF. Written as DNA, the CDR3 is TGTGCCAGCAGAAGACAGTATGAGGGCACTGAAGCTTTCTTT.